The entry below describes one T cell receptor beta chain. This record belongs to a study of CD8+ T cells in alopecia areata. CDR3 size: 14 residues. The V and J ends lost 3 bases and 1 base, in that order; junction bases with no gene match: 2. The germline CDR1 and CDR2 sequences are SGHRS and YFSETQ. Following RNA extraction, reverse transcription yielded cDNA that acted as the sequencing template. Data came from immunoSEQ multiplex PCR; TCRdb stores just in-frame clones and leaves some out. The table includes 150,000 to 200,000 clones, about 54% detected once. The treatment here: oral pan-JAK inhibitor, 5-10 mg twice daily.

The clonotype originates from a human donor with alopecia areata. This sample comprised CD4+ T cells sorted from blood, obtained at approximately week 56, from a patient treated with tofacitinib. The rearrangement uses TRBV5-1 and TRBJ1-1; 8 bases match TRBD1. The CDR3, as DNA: TGCGCCAGCAGCTATGGACAGGGGAACACTGAAGCTTTCTTT. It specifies CASSYGQGNTEAFF. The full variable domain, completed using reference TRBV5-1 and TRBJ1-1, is KAGVTQTPRYLIKTRGQQVTLSCSPISGHRSVSWYQQTPGQGLQFLFEYFSETQRNKGNFPGRFSGRQFSNSRSEMNVSTLELGDSALYLCASSYGQGNTEAFFGQGTRLTVV.